Below are 10 T cell receptor beta chains sequenced from a single sample in a study of cytomegalovirus exposure and HLA in healthy donors (dated by TCRdb to about 2017). Libraries were constructed by the immunoSEQ multiplex PCR assay. TCRdb mirrors the immuneACCESS table, restricted to in-frame sequences. Some clones are absent from its copies; in checked studies, under half trace to an unresolved V gene, and the reason for the others is unknown. This sample is represented by under 200,000 clones; roughly 89% of them were singletons. Just over 4% of the sample lies in the top ten. The sequenced material came from PBMCs. These receptors came from a man younger than 35 in good health and CMV-seropositive.

The rearrangement joins TRBV19 to TRBJ1-5; D not resolved. V lost 0 bases, J lost 0 bases, and 6 bases lay in between. The germline CDR1 and CDR2 sequences are LNHDA and SQIVND (reference sequence). This CDR3 region has 15 residues. DNA for the CDR3: TGTGCCAGTAGTATAGAAAGACATAGCAATCAGCCCCAGCATTTT. Protein: CASSIERHSNQPQHF.

This clone was recorded only once. The genes are TRBV30 and TRBJ2-3; D is ambiguous. Deletions cut 0 bases from V and 1 base from J, with 8 bases between. The CDR3 is made up of 14 amino acids. From germline, CDR1 is GTSNPN and CDR2 SVGIG (reference sequence). The CDR3 region has the DNA TGTGCCTGGAGTGTAACGGGTGGCACAGATACGCAGTATTTT. Translation: CAWSVTGGTDTQYF. Variable domain in full (rest from reference TRBV30 and TRBJ2-3): SQTIHQWPATLVQPVGSPLSLECTVEGTSNPNLYWYRQAAGRGLQLLFYSVGIGQISSEVPQNLSASRPQDRQFILSSKKLLLSDSGFYLCAWSVTGGTDTQYFGPGTRLTVL.

The rearrangement uses TRBV9 and TRBJ1-4; possible D gene TRBD1, 5 bases. Per germline, CDR1 SGDLS and CDR2 YYNGEE. This CDR3 comprises 15 residues. V lost 0 bases, J lost 7 bases, and 13 bases lay in between. CDR3: CASSVEEGRVEKLFF. As DNA, the CDR3 is TGTGCCAGCAGCGTAGAGGAGGGCAGGGTTGAAAAACTGTTTTTT.

The chain is built from TRBV4-1 and TRBJ2-1; TRBD2 agrees at 8 bases. Germline V CDR1 and CDR2: MGHRA, YSYEKL. This CDR3 spans 17 amino acids. J gave up 0 bases and V 1 base, and 5 bases lay outside the gene matches. In DNA, the CDR3 is TGCGCCAGCAGCCAAGCTAGCGGGCAAAGCTCCTACAATGAGCAGTTCTTC. It encodes CASSQASGQSSYNEQFF.

The chain has TRBV5-4 and TRBJ2-7, with TRBD2 identical over 7 bases. This CDR3 comprises 14 residues. The ends lost 4 bases at V and 3 bases at J; junction bases unmatched: 7. Germline loops: CDR1 SGHNT, CDR2 YYREEE (reference sequence). The CDR3 region is CASSPGGSHYEQYF. CDR3 sequence (DNA): TGTGCCAGCAGCCCGGGGGGTTCCCACTACGAGCAGTACTTC.

V and J are TRBV5-1 and TRBJ2-1; 14 positions match TRBD2. V dropped 3 bases and J dropped 10; count of bases not matched to a gene: 3. Looked up from germline, CDR1 is SGHRS and CDR2 is YFSETQ. There are 14 residues in the CDR3. This CDR3 is CASSSGLAGGEQFF. CDR3 DNA sequence: TGCGCCAGCAGCTCCGGACTAGCGGGAGGAGAGCAGTTCTTC.

Only a few counts were recorded for this clone. The rearrangement joins TRBV5-4 to TRBJ2-7; 12 bases are a match to TRBD2. J lost 6 bases, V lost 4 bases, and 11 bases had no gene match. Germline CDR1 SGHNT, CDR2 YYREEE (reference sequence). The CDR3 loop spans 16 amino acids. The chain's CDR3 is CASSPQLAGGVGEQYF. The CDR3 nucleotides are TGTGCCAGCAGCCCCCAACTAGCGGGAGGTGTCGGCGAGCAGTACTTC. The whole variable domain, remainder taken from reference TRBV5-4 and TRBJ2-7, is ETGVTQSPTHLIKTRGQQVTLRCSSQSGHNTVSWYQQALGQGPQFIFQYYREEENGRGNFPPRFSGLQFPNYSSELNVNALELDDSALYLCASSPQLAGGVGEQYFGPGTRLTVT.

V usage is TRBV28 and J usage is TRBJ1-5; 7 nucleotides align to TRBD1. V gave up 6 bases and J gave up 5 bases; unmatched junction bases: 7. The CDR3 length is 14 residues. Germline V lookup: CDR1 MDHEN, CDR2 SYDVKM. CDR3 sequence (DNA): TGTGCCAGCAGCCGGGGACAGCAATATCAGCCCCAGCATTTT. Amino acid sequence: CASSRGQQYQPQHF.

This clone was seen once. The chain is built from TRBV11-2 and TRBJ2-3, with 9 bases that match TRBD1. The trim removed 5 bases at V and 0 bases at J, leaving 3 bases unmatched. This CDR3 is 15 amino acids long. Germline loops: CDR1 SGHAT, CDR2 FQNNGV. CDR3 bases: TGTGCCAGCAGCCGGACAGGGGATAGCACAGATACGCAGTATTTT. Translating it yields CASSRTGDSTDTQYF.

The chain uses TRBV7-9 and TRBJ2-3, with 9 bases matching TRBD2. V shed 5 bases, J shed 3 bases, and the junction held 9 bases outside the gene matches. The CDR3 totals 16 residues. CDR1 and CDR2 from the germline V gene are SEHNR and FQNEAQ (reference sequence). The CDR3 DNA reads as TGTGCCAGCAGCCCCCTAGCGGGATCCGTAACAGATACGCAGTATTTT. Amino acid sequence: CASSPLAGSVTDTQYF.